What follows describes a single TCR beta chain. Its antigen is as yet unknown. Looked up from germline, CDR1 is SEHNR and CDR2 is FQNEAQ (reference sequence). Trimming left V 0 bases short and J 4 bases short, with 10 bases between. The CDR3 runs to 15 residues. The record originates from a study of cytomegalovirus exposure and HLA in healthy donors. Whole-study results and caveats: Researchers counted around 170 TCR beta chains as cytomegalovirus-associated. In a later analysis, first-cohort TCR clusters were found to tend to co-occur in the roughly 120 validation repertoires. Most TCR sequences were uncommon, yet certain public TCRs appeared in many donors.

Sequencing was performed with immunoSEQ multiplex PCR; in TCRdb, only in-frame clones are kept and a portion is missing. The data contain 150,000 to 200,000 clones, around 80% of them singletons. Material: PBMCs. The chain joins TRBV7-9 to TRBJ2-1; weak D call: TRBD2 (6 bases). This TCR was sampled from a woman between 25 and 40 years old in good health and CMV-seronegative. CDR3 DNA: TGTGCCAGCAGCTTAGCGGGGACTTTTTACAATGAGCAGTTCTTC. Translation: CASSLAGTFYNEQFF.